In its sample, the clone carrying this TCR beta chain was seen a few times. Antigen specificity is unknown. Generation of TCR beta libraries employed quantitative 5'-RACE incorporating molecular barcodes. One entry per CDR3 protein, called by TCRdb with MiXCR from the 5' RACE reads. The table records roughly 100,000 distinct CDR3 sequences, roughly 8.3% of them present only once. The CDR3 spans 17 residues. The trim removed 0 bases at V and 0 bases at J, leaving 6 bases unmatched. Germline loops: CDR1 SGHRS, CDR2 YFSETQ. This sample is part of a study of CD8 T cells in ankylosing spondylitis. Study-level findings and limits: Reports of some motif variants in reactive arthritis synovial fluid and blood predate this one. Disease-associated clonotypes exhibited CD8+ identity and were relatively infrequent in peripheral blood.

V gene TRBV5-1 combines with J gene TRBJ2-3, with TRBD2 matching 8 bases. Sequenced sample: blood, either unsorted or a sorted T cell fraction (not recorded which). The receptor's source is a male donor with ankylosing spondylitis or in good health (not recorded which). The CDR3 DNA sequence: TGCGCCAGCAGCTTGGGTCTAGCGGGTCTTAGCACAGATACGCAGTATTTT. It specifies CASSLGLAGLSTDTQYF. The whole variable domain, remainder taken from reference TRBV5-1 and TRBJ2-3, is KAGVTQTPRYLIKTRGQQVTLSCSPISGHRSVSWYQQTPGQGLQFLFEYFSETQRNKGNFPGRFSGRQFSNSRSEMNVSTLELGDSALYLCASSLGLAGLSTDTQYFGPGTRLTVL.